Listed here are 6 T cell receptor beta chains from one sample, sequenced in a study of Graves' ophthalmopathy and Graves' hyperthyroidism. TCR beta CDR3 amplification used RNA transcripts. The first-round RT-PCR employed HTBI primers together with the Qiagen OneStep RT-PCR kit. A multiplex PCR was then performed as the second round. One entry per CDR3 protein, called by TCRdb with MiXCR from the multiplex PCR reads. The sample has 200,000 to 250,000 distinct CDR3 sequences, about 46% seen once; the top ten hold approximately 51%. Source material: peripheral blood. Source of these receptors: an adult man with Graves' ophthalmopathy.

Ten or more counts support this clonotype. The chain has TRBV10-3 and TRBJ1-5; D gene ambiguous. CDR3 size: 13 residues. V was pared by 7 bases and J by 0 bases, with 7 bases between. Germline lookup yields CDR1 ENHRY and CDR2 SYGVKD. The CDR3 loop reads CAITEDSNQPQHF. CDR3 sequence (DNA): TGTGCCATCACCGAAGATAGCAATCAGCCCCAGCATTTT.

The V and J genes are TRBV7-9 and TRBJ1-6; D is unresolved. There are 18 residues in the CDR3. Germline loops: CDR1 SEHNR, CDR2 FQNEAQ (reference sequence). Trimming took 4 bases from V and 9 from J, leaving 25 bases between them. The DNA for the CDR3 is TGTGCCAGCAGCTCCCCCCGTGTGCGACCGTCCGAATTTTCACCCCTCCACTTT. It translates to CASSSPRVRPSEFSPLHF.

The table lists this clonotype with a few counts. The V call is TRBV7-9, the J call TRBJ2-5; 7 bases are shared with TRBD1. Germline V gene lookup returns CDR1 SEHNR and CDR2 FQNEAQ (reference sequence). The CDR3 sequence is 12 residues long. Trimming took 5 bases from V and 4 from J; bases not matched to a gene: 1. CDR3 residues: CASSHRGETQYF. The CDR3 DNA follows: TGTGCCAGCAGCCACAGGGGAGAGACCCAGTACTTC.

The chain has TRBV6-4 and TRBJ2-6; D may be TRBD2 (6 bases). Germline lookup yields CDR1 MRHNA and CDR2 SNTAGT. The CDR3 runs 16 residues. V shed 3 bases and J shed 0 bases, with 9 bases lying between them. CDR3 nucleotides: TGTGCCAGCAGTGAGGAGGGAAGCTCTGGGGCCAACGTCCTGACTTTC. Translating gives CASSEEGSSGANVLTF.

The rearrangement links TRBV5-1 to TRBJ1-1; 8 positions match TRBD1. The CDR3 extends over 14 amino acids. CDR1 is SGHRS, CDR2 YFSETQ, per germline. Unmatched junction bases numbered 4, after V lost 5 bases and J lost 1 base. This chain's CDR3 is CASRIGTGNTEAFF. In DNA, the CDR3 is TGCGCCAGCAGGATAGGGACAGGGAACACTGAAGCTTTCTTT. Filled out from reference TRBV5-1 and TRBJ1-1, the complete variable domain reads KAGVTQTPRYLIKTRGQQVTLSCSPISGHRSVSWYQQTPGQGLQFLFEYFSETQRNKGNFPGRFSGRQFSNSRSEMNVSTLELGDSALYLCASRIGTGNTEAFFGQGTRLTVV.

Points on this clonotype: A much larger clone sits a single nucleotide away, making a read error possible. The J gene is TRBJ2-6, the V gene TRBV7-3, with D perhaps TRBD2 (5 bases). Germline V gene sequence: CDR1 SGHTA, CDR2 FQGTGA. This CDR3 region has 19 residues. The ends were cut back, 1 base at V and 0 bases at J, with 16 bases in the middle. The DNA of the CDR3 is TGTGCCAGCAGCTTAAGGTCAGAGGACGGGGTCTCTGGGGCCAACGTCCTGACTTTC. This codes for CASSLRSEDGVSGANVLTF.